What follows are 13 T cell receptor beta chains derived from one specimen sequenced in a study of blood T cells in healthy people across ages. With a J-beta primer mix and a sample-barcoded 5' primer, a second PCR ran about 6 to 11 cycles. TCRdb reprocessed the 5' RACE reads via MiXCR and lists one record per CDR3 protein. The sample has 950,000 to 1,200,000 distinct CDR3 sequences, less than 45% seen once; the top ten hold less than 15%. Sequenced input: blood. All receptors come from a man aged 18 to 35 in good health.

This clonotype showed up just a few times. This chain links TRBV5-1 with TRBJ2-3, with 7 nucleotides matching TRBD2. The germline gives CDR1 SGHRS, CDR2 YFSETQ. This CDR3 is 15 amino acids long. V was pared by 3 bases and J by 0 bases, with 4 bases of the junction left unmatched. The DNA for the CDR3 is TGCGCCAGCAGCTCAGGGAGGGTTAGCACAGATACGCAGTATTTT. Translation gives CASSSGRVSTDTQYF.

The genes are TRBV4-1 and TRBJ2-2; D is perhaps TRBD2 (5 bases). This CDR3 has 17 residues. The V gene lost 0 bases and the J gene lost 7 bases, with 18 bases spanning the gap. Looked up from germline, CDR1 is MGHRA and CDR2 is YSYEKL. In nucleotides, the CDR3 is TGCGCCAGCAGCCAAGATGTTACCGGGGTAGCGATCGGGGAGCTGTTTTTT. This codes for CASSQDVTGVAIGELFF.

The V gene is TRBV14, the J gene TRBJ1-2; weak D call: TRBD1 (5 bases). The CDR3 extends over 13 amino acids. Germline assignment: CDR1 SGHDN and CDR2 FVKESK. V was clipped by 3 bases and J by 7 bases, with 12 bases between them. CDR3 sequence reads: CASSQRPGGGYTF. The CDR3 nucleotides read TGTGCCAGCAGCCAGCGCCCCGGGGGTGGCTACACCTTC.

Details on this clonotype: Mismatch with germline at one junction end may stem from a read error. The gene calls are TRBV7-2 and TRBJ1-5, with D possibly being TRBD1 (5 bases). The V gene's germline CDR1 is SGHTA and CDR2 FQGNSA. There are 15 residues in the CDR3. The CDR3 here is CASSLSGYSNKPQHF. The CDR3 DNA reads TGTGCCAGCAGCTTATCAGGGTATAGCAATAAGCCCCAGCATTTT.

The rearrangement uses TRBV5-6 and TRBJ2-2, with 8 bases that match TRBD1. The V gene's germline CDR1 is SGHDT and CDR2 YYEEEE. CDR3 length: 16 residues. The V and J ends lost 4 bases and 1 base, in that order; junction bases with no gene match: 6. The CDR3 coding sequence is TGTGCCAGCAGCCGTCCCGGGACAGGGAACACCGGGGAGCTGTTTTTT. Protein: CASSRPGTGNTGELFF.

Worth noting for this clonotype: This may come from a read error, since a much larger clone is one base off. Here the CDR3 reads CSARPKDGANGYTF. The CDR3 DNA reads TGCAGTGCTAGACCTAAAGACGGGGCCAATGGCTACACCTTC. V gene TRBV20-1 combines with J gene TRBJ1-2, with a weak D call TRBD1 (5 bases). The germline V gene encodes CDR1 DFQATT and CDR2 SNEGSKA (reference sequence). The CDR3 runs 14 residues. The V end was cut by 2 bases, the J end by 6 bases, with 16 bases between.

J is TRBJ1-2 and V is TRBV19; D is unclear. The CDR3 consists of 12 residues. From germline, CDR1 is LNHDA and CDR2 SQIVND (reference sequence). Trimming took off 6 bases at V and 3 bases at J, with 8 bases between the two ends. The CDR3 DNA reads TGTGCCAGTAGGAACACGTACTATGGCTACACCTTC. This sequence encodes CASRNTYYGYTF.

The chain joins TRBV4-2 to TRBJ2-1, with D hard to call. The CDR3 runs to 14 residues. Germline V gene lookup returns CDR1 LGHNA and CDR2 YNFKEQ. V lost 0 bases and J lost 7, with 10 bases in between. The CDR3 nucleotides are TGTGCCAGCAGCCAAGACGGCCTTTCTAATGAGCAGTTCTTC. It codes for CASSQDGLSNEQFF.

The chain carries TRBV7-2 and TRBJ1-6; no firm D call. Germline CDR1 SGHTA, CDR2 FQGNSA. The CDR3 sequence is 14 residues long. Trimming removed 1 base at V and 10 bases at J, with 11 bases between. The CDR3 DNA reads TGTGCCAGCAGCTTAGTTCCGGAAGACTCACCCCTCCACTTT. This translates into CASSLVPEDSPLHF.

This rearrangement joins TRBV7-2 to TRBJ1-6; D gene unclear. Trimming took 1 base from V and 7 from J, leaving 8 bases between them. CDR3 length: 14 residues. Germline CDR1 reads SGHTA; CDR2 reads FQGNSA. CDR3 nucleotide sequence: TGTGCCAGCAGCTTAGGCAGGACGAATTCACCCCTCCACTTT. Its translation: CASSLGRTNSPLHF.

The V and J genes are TRBV20-1 and TRBJ1-1; D unresolved. CDR1 is DFQATT, CDR2 SNEGSKA, per germline (reference sequence). The CDR3 runs to 11 residues. Deletions cut 7 bases from V and 0 bases from J, with 6 bases between. The CDR3 sequence is CSGLLNTEAFF. Here the CDR3 DNA reads TGCAGTGGACTGTTGAACACTGAAGCTTTCTTT.

The chain uses TRBV12-3 or TRBV12-4 and TRBJ1-1; perhaps TRBD1 as D (5 bases). Trimming took 1 base from V and 3 from J, leaving 12 bases between them. CDR3 size: 15 residues. CDR3 nucleotide sequence: TGTGCCAGCAGTTTAGGGGCAGCGGGGGACACTGAAGCTTTCTTT. Translated, it gives CASSLGAAGDTEAFF.

V and J are TRBV20-1 and TRBJ1-5; D ambiguous. V lost 3 bases and J 5 bases, leaving 8 bases between the germline ends. Germline V gene data show CDR1 as DFQATT and CDR2 as SNEGSKA (reference sequence). This CDR3 contains 12 residues. This CDR3 reads CSASAPDQPQHF. In nucleotides, the CDR3 is TGCAGTGCTAGCGCCCCGGATCAGCCCCAGCATTTT.